This T cell receptor (beta chain) was profiled in a study of patients and donors after allogeneic stem cell transplantation. This CDR3 has 17 amino acids. Trimming took off 4 bases at V and 8 bases at J, with 26 bases between the two ends. The germline V gene encodes CDR1 KGHSY and CDR2 FQNENV. TCRdb recomputed calls from the RT-PCR reads with MiXCR, one row per CDR3 protein. This table holds about 210,000 distinct CDR3 sequences, more than 35% found once. Sequences were obtained from blood, either unsorted or a sorted T cell fraction (not recorded which). The sequence came from a human donor who was either an allogeneic HSCT recipient or a stem cell or donor lymphocyte infusion donor (not recorded which). It is not recorded whose cells these are; they may come from a transplant donor. V gene TRBV16 combines with J gene TRBJ1-2; D is unresolved. The CDR3 protein is CASSPTPLLRPNIGYTF. CDR3 DNA: TGTGCCAGCAGCCCAACTCCCCTACTGAGGCCTAACATCGGCTACACCTTC.